A single sample is the source of the 29 T cell receptor beta chains below, sequenced in a study of cytomegalovirus exposure and HLA in healthy donors. In the PCR, 60 Vbeta and 13 Jbeta primers were used. Profiled with immunoSEQ multiplex PCR; TCRdb holds only in-frame clones, not every one. This table holds about 210,000 clones, about 88% found once. Sequencing was done on a sample of PBMCs. Receptors were obtained from a woman in her 30s in good health and CMV-seronegative.

The chain has TRBV13 and TRBJ2-6; maybe TRBD2 (5 bases). The CDR3 has 15 residues. Germline loops: CDR1 PRHDT, CDR2 FYEKMQ (reference sequence). V lost 5 bases and J lost 4, with 12 bases in between. The CDR3, as DNA: TGTGCCAGCAGCATCGGACTCTCAGGGGCCAACGTCCTGACTTTC. Translation gives CASSIGLSGANVLTF.

The chain recombines TRBV6-1 with TRBJ1-2; the match to TRBD1 covers 9 bases. CDR3 length: 15 amino acids. Germline CDR1 is MNHNS and CDR2 is SASEGT. With V trimmed by 7 bases and J by 0 bases, 6 bases remained unmatched. CDR3 DNA sequence: TGTGCCAGCACCTGGGGACAGGGAGCTAACTATGGCTACACCTTC. This sequence encodes CASTWGQGANYGYTF.

The chain employs TRBV28 and TRBJ1-5; D gene unclear. Per the germline V gene, CDR1 is MDHEN and CDR2 is SYDVKM. The CDR3 contains 13 residues. V gave up 6 bases and J gave up 3 bases, with 9 bases separating them. In DNA form, the CDR3 reads TGTGCCAGCAGCAGACACCTCAATCAGCCCCAGCATTTT. Its protein is CASSRHLNQPQHF.

The chain has TRBV5-1 and TRBJ2-5; D possibly corresponds to TRBD2 (5 bases). Germline CDR1 SGHRS, CDR2 YFSETQ. The CDR3 runs 13 residues. Trimming shortened V by 4 bases and J by 5 bases, and 12 bases separated the two germline ends. The CDR3 bases are TGCGCCAGCAGCCAGACGGGCGGGGAGACCCAGTACTTC. Its protein product is CASSQTGGETQYF.

V and J are TRBV4-1 and TRBJ1-4; D perhaps matches TRBD1 (5 bases). CDR3 length: 16 residues. Trimming cost V 1 base and J 8 bases, with 17 bases left between them. CDR1 MGHRA and CDR2 YSYEKL come from the germline V gene. The CDR3 reads CASSQGFGGVDEKLFF. For the CDR3, the DNA is TGCGCCAGCAGCCAAGGCTTCGGGGGAGTTGACGAAAAACTGTTTTTT.

This chain links TRBV28 with TRBJ2-5, with D possibly being TRBD1 (5 bases). This CDR3 contains 13 residues. CDR1 and CDR2 from the germline V gene are MDHEN and SYDVKM. Trimming took off 5 bases at V and 2 bases at J, with 9 bases between the two ends. This CDR3 reads CASSPRQQETQYF. CDR3 in DNA: TGTGCCAGCAGTCCTCGACAGCAAGAGACCCAGTACTTC.

This clone was counted ten times or more. V usage is TRBV5-1 and J usage is TRBJ1-2; 9 bases are a match to TRBD1. The CDR3 loop spans 15 amino acids. The V gene's germline CDR1 is SGHRS and CDR2 YFSETQ. J was trimmed by 5 bases and V by 3 bases; bases with no gene match: 8. CDR3 sequence: CASSWGTGYRYGYTF. The CDR3 DNA sequence: TGCGCCAGCAGCTGGGGGACAGGGTATCGGTATGGCTACACCTTC.

The chain combines TRBV19 with TRBJ1-4, with TRBD1 as a possible D gene (5 bases). Per germline, CDR1 LNHDA and CDR2 SQIVND (reference sequence). This CDR3 is built from 14 residues. Trimming cost V 5 bases and J 8 bases, with 15 bases left between them. Written as DNA, the CDR3 is TGTGCCAGTAGTTCCCCGGGGGTCGAAGAAAAACTGTTTTTT. Residues: CASSSPGVEEKLFF.

The chain links TRBV7-2 to TRBJ1-1, with D uncertain. The V and J ends lost 4 bases and 12 bases respectively, with 21 bases between them. CDR3 size: 14 residues. Germline lookup yields CDR1 SGHTA and CDR2 FQGNSA. In nucleotides, the CDR3 is TGTGCCAGCAGCTCCGCCCGGTTAGCAACGGGAACTTTCTTT. It specifies CASSSARLATGTFF.

The genes are TRBV9 and TRBJ2-1; 9 positions match TRBD2. The germline gives CDR1 SGDLS, CDR2 YYNGEE. The CDR3 is 16 residues long. Losses at the gene ends were 9 bases for V and 3 bases for J; bases not matched to a gene: 13. CDR3 sequence (DNA): TGTGCCACCTCGCGGGGAGCTAGCGGGGACTACAATGAGCAGTTCTTC. This codes for CATSRGASGDYNEQFF.

The chain recombines TRBV2 with TRBJ2-5; 7 bases match TRBD1. CDR1 and CDR2 from the germline V gene are SNHLY and FYNNEI. The V and J ends lost 8 bases and 0 bases, in that order; junction bases with no gene match: 9. The CDR3 is 15 residues long. The CDR3 DNA reads TGTGCCAGCGGCAAAACGACAGGGTACCAAGAGACCCAGTACTTC. Encoded protein: CASGKTTGYQETQYF.

This chain uses TRBV6-1 with TRBJ2-7; 10 bases map to TRBD1. Germline values: CDR1 MNHNS, CDR2 SASEGT. Trimming removed 5 bases from V and 1 base from J; junction bases left unmatched: 2. CDR3 length equals 14 residues. The CDR3 sequence: CASSSDRGSYEQYF. The CDR3 nucleotides are TGTGCCAGCAGTTCGGACAGGGGGTCCTACGAGCAGTACTTC.

CDR3 coding DNA: TGTGCCAGCAGCTTGAGCGGGAGGGAGGACGAGCAGTACTTC. Protein product: CASSLSGREDEQYF. J is TRBJ2-7 and V is TRBV7-6, with 10 bases aligning to TRBD2. The length of the CDR3 is 14 residues. V was pared by 3 bases and J by 5 bases, with 4 bases of the junction left unmatched. Germline V CDR1 and CDR2: SGHVS, FNYEAQ.

The chain uses TRBV29-1 and TRBJ2-5, with TRBD2 matching over 14 bases. The CDR3 spans 14 residues. The V gene's germline CDR1 is SQVTM and CDR2 ANQGSEA. The J segment lost 11 bases and the V segment lost 7 bases, leaving 12 bases of the junction unmatched. The CDR3 DNA sequence: TGCAGCGCCCGACTAGCGGGAGGGCCAAATGAGCAGTACTTC. It encodes CSARLAGGPNEQYF.

The CDR3 region has the DNA TGTGCCAGCAGTTCACCCGCTAGCGAGCGCTACGAGCAGTACTTC. Translating it yields CASSSPASERYEQYF. The chain is built from TRBV28 and TRBJ2-7, with a weak D call TRBD2 (6 bases). Trimming cost V 4 bases and J 3 bases, with 16 bases left between them. Looked up from germline, CDR1 is MDHEN and CDR2 is SYDVKM. The CDR3 consists of 15 residues.

For this clone: Relative to the germline gene, one junction end is altered; a read error may explain this. This chain links TRBV29-1 with TRBJ2-1; D tentatively reads TRBD1 or TRBD2 (5 bases each). This CDR3 is built from 15 residues. Per germline, CDR1 SQVTM and CDR2 ANQGSEA. CDR3 in DNA: TGCAGCGTCGAAGCGGACAAGAGCTCCTACAATGAGCAGTTCTTC. The encoded protein is CSVEADKSSYNEQFF.

This chain uses TRBV6-1 with TRBJ2-7, with D possibly TRBD1 on 6 matching bases. The germline V gene has CDR1 MNHNS and CDR2 SASEGT. Trimming took off 8 bases at V and 0 bases at J, with 11 bases between the two ends. The CDR3 is made up of 13 amino acids. CDR3 DNA sequence: TGTGCCAGCCGGAGACAGGTCTCCTACGAGCAGTACTTC. Protein product: CASRRQVSYEQYF.

The rearrangement links TRBV6-1 to TRBJ2-7; D remains ambiguous. The CDR3 has 12 amino acids. Trimming cost V 8 bases and J 6 bases, with 14 bases left between them. Germline lookup yields CDR1 MNHNS and CDR2 SASEGT. In nucleotides, the CDR3 is TGTGCCAGCTCATACTGGGCCCGCGAGCAGTACTTC. Translation: CASSYWAREQYF.

The chain combines TRBV6-6 with TRBJ2-7; TRBD2 matches 7 bases. Germline V gene lookup returns CDR1 MNHNY and CDR2 SVGAGI (reference sequence). V lost 0 bases, J lost 5 bases, and 4 bases stayed unmatched. The CDR3 consists of 14 residues. Written as DNA, the CDR3 is TGTGCCAGCAGTTACTCAGAAGGGAGGGACGAGCAGTACTTC. As protein: CASSYSEGRDEQYF.

V is TRBV2 and J is TRBJ2-1; 15 positions agree with TRBD2. The trim removed 6 bases at V and 8 bases at J, leaving 2 bases unmatched. The germline V gene has CDR1 SNHLY and CDR2 FYNNEI. This CDR3 is 14 amino acids long. CDR3 protein: CASRGLAGGDEQFF. CDR3 coding DNA: TGTGCCAGCAGGGGACTAGCGGGGGGCGATGAGCAGTTCTTC.

The rearrangement uses TRBV14 and TRBJ1-1; TRBD1 aligns across 7 bases. V gave up 3 bases and J gave up 3 bases; unmatched junction bases: 4. CDR3 length: 14 residues. Germline CDR1 reads SGHDN; CDR2 reads FVKESK. The CDR3 DNA reads TGTGCCAGCAGCCAGAGGGGGCCGTACACTGAAGCTTTCTTT. Protein: CASSQRGPYTEAFF.

CDR3 DNA: TGTGCCAGCAGCCAAGGTTGGGACACTGGCGAGCAGTACTTC. Amino acids: CASSQGWDTGEQYF. The chain recombines TRBV4-2 with TRBJ2-7; D is possibly TRBD1 (6 bases). The CDR3 covers 14 residues. Germline assignment: CDR1 LGHNA and CDR2 YNFKEQ. V was trimmed by 1 base and J by 6 bases, leaving 13 bases between them.

The chain employs TRBV28 and TRBJ1-1; a possible D gene is TRBD1 (6 bases). Trimming shortened V by 5 bases and J by 5 bases, and 12 bases separated the two germline ends. Germline CDR1 and CDR2: MDHEN and SYDVKM. CDR3 length: 13 residues. The CDR3 DNA sequence: TGTGCCAGCAGTGATGCAGGGGAAACTGAAGCTTTCTTT. Residues: CASSDAGETEAFF.

The rearrangement uses TRBV6-1 and TRBJ1-2; no clear D gene. V was trimmed by 0 bases and J by 7 bases, leaving 3 bases between them. CDR3 length: 11 amino acids. Germline CDR1 MNHNS, CDR2 SASEGT. The CDR3 is CASSEAIGYTF. The CDR3 region has the DNA TGTGCCAGCAGTGAAGCTATTGGCTACACCTTC.

V and J are TRBV5-1 and TRBJ1-3; TRBD1 aligns across 7 bases. CDR1 SGHRS and CDR2 YFSETQ come from the germline V gene. V shed 4 bases, J shed 0 bases, and the junction held 4 bases outside the gene matches. The CDR3 has 15 residues. CDR3 DNA: TGCGCCAGCAGCATGGGACAGTACTCTGGAAACACCATATATTTT. As protein: CASSMGQYSGNTIYF.

This clone was observed a few times. This chain connects TRBV5-1 to TRBJ2-5; D is perhaps TRBD1 (6 bases). CDR3 length equals 13 residues. Trimming pared 0 bases from V and 11 bases from J, leaving 14 bases between. Germline V gene sequence: CDR1 SGHRS, CDR2 YFSETQ. The CDR3, as DNA: TGCGCCAGCAGCTTGGCGCCAGGGGCTGGTCAGTACTTC. This codes for CASSLAPGAGQYF.

The chain is built from TRBV4-1 and TRBJ2-1; D remains unclear. V was trimmed by 1 base and J by 0 bases, leaving 10 bases between them. The CDR3 totals 16 residues. CDR1 and CDR2 from the germline V gene are MGHRA and YSYEKL. Here the CDR3 DNA reads TGCGCCAGCAGCCAAGTTATGGCCTCCTCCTACAATGAGCAGTTCTTC. Amino acid sequence: CASSQVMASSYNEQFF.

The chain links TRBV2 to TRBJ2-1; 13 bases agree with TRBD2. V lost 2 bases and J lost 7; bases outside the gene matches: 2. The length of the CDR3 is 15 residues. CDR1 is SNHLY, CDR2 FYNNEI, per germline. This chain's CDR3 is CASSEKTSGRNEQFF. The CDR3 DNA is TGTGCCAGCAGTGAAAAGACTAGCGGGAGGAATGAGCAGTTCTTC.

This rearrangement joins TRBV10-1 to TRBJ2-7, with TRBD1 matching 7 bases. Germline V gene lookup returns CDR1 WNHNN and CDR2 SYGVQD (reference sequence). This CDR3 spans 14 amino acids. Trimming took 6 bases from V and 2 from J; bases not matched to a gene: 7. This chain's CDR3 is CASSSGGPTYEQYF. The CDR3 coding sequence is TGCGCCAGCAGCTCAGGGGGTCCCACCTACGAGCAGTACTTC.